This T cell receptor (beta chain) was identified in a study of T-cell reconstitution after alpha-beta-depleted transplantation in children. The sample holds many counts of this clonotype. Unique molecular identifiers tagged the TCRbeta library. Using its own MiXCR run on the PCR reads, TCRdb lists one record per CDR3 protein. The sample yields about 460,000 distinct CDR3 sequences, about 10% seen once. This CDR3 contains 14 residues. Per the germline V gene, CDR1 is MDHEN and CDR2 is SYDVKM. V was clipped by 2 bases and J by 2 bases, with 10 bases between them. This TCR was sampled from a child aged 2-15 years with inherited bone marrow failure, due to receive a stem cell transplant. The input for sequencing was PBMCs, taken before TCRalphabeta/CD19-depleted stem cell transplant. The rearrangement joins TRBV28 to TRBJ2-7; D gene uncertain. The CDR3 reads CASSLPDLAYEQYF. The CDR3 DNA is TGTGCCAGCAGTTTACCCGACTTAGCCTACGAGCAGTACTTC. Complete variable domain (other parts from reference TRBV28 and TRBJ2-7): DVKVTQSSRYLVKRTGEKVFLECVQDMDHENMFWYRQDPGLGLRLIYFSYDVKMKEKGDIPEGYSVSREKKERFSLILESASTNQTSMYLCASSLPDLAYEQYFGPGTRLTVT.